The T cell receptor beta chain described here comes from a study of T cells after posttransplantation cyclophosphamide. Assay: immunoSEQ multiplex PCR; the TCRdb copy retains only in-frame clones and omits some. The specimen has about 5,700 clones, none found just once. Treatment was busulfan-fludarabine conditioning, a marrow graft, and cyclophosphamide on days +3 and +4. This CDR3 has 15 amino acids. Looked up from germline, CDR1 is MNHEY and CDR2 is SMNVEV (reference sequence). Trimming removed 5 bases at V and 3 bases at J, with 16 bases between. Study-wide results and caveats: Recipient CMV seropositivity and CMV reactivation strongly tracked TRB clonality. Donor CD8+ memory clones often dominated recipient blood repertoires at later times. Skin or GI-infiltrating T cells shared few TRB sequences with blood.

A remark on this clone: Its matching antigen is unknown.

This TCR derives from a male patient between 55 and 70 years old who received an allogeneic stem cell transplant from a related donor, was CMV-positive, and had no GVHD. Some T cells may possibly be graft donor cells. The specimen was PBMCs, collected after allogeneic stem cell transplant with posttransplant cyclophosphamide. This chain joins TRBV27 and TRBJ1-1, with D hard to call. Here the CDR3 reads CASSPWGAGYTEAFF. In DNA form, the CDR3 reads TGTGCCAGCAGTCCCTGGGGAGCCGGTTACACTGAAGCTTTCTTT.